This T cell receptor beta chain comes out of a study of blood T cells in healthy people across ages. Study details: In model experiments, template switching was able to capture about one barcoded beta molecule for every two T cells that were present.

Comments on this clonotype: Its antigen is as yet unknown.

General study findings and limits: The percentage of naive T cells correlated strongly with TCR beta diversity. Any conclusive comparison of naive versus antigen-experienced cells was prevented by using unsorted PBMCs.

The CDR3 spans 13 residues. Germline V CDR1 and CDR2: MNHEY, SMNVEV (reference sequence). Then a second PCR, running roughly 7 to 11 cycles, was carried out with a sample-barcoded 5' primer and a J-beta primer mix. TCRdb re-called the 5' RACE reads through MiXCR, storing one row per CDR3 protein. The table lists hundreds of thousands of distinct CDR3 sequences, roughly 56% of them singletons. The receptor comes from a man in his forties in good health. The chain couples TRBV27 to TRBJ2-4, with 8 bases aligning to TRBD1. The tail of the sequence fits TRBJ2-7 better, so the J call may be wrong. Sequencing was done on a sample of blood. The chain's CDR3 is CASSVIGTGEQYF. The DNA for the CDR3 is TGTGCCAGCAGTGTTATCGGGACAGGCGAGCAGTACTTC.